These T cell receptor beta chains were read from a single sample in a study of siplizumab effects on memory and regulatory T cells. Produced via immunoSEQ multiplex PCR; TCRdb's table is partial and in-frame only. The sample consists of about 75,000 clones, 93% of them appearing once. The sequencing input was CD8+ T cells sorted from blood. The source of these receptors is a human donor in good health. Both conserved end residues are part of each CDR3. The order of the fields is D gene, V gene, clone size, J gene, CDR3 protein, CDR3 DNA. D genes are given only for firm matches. The size of a clone is reported for some rows only, either as once, few or many, or as a class for expanded clones.

D: TRBD1
V: TRBV19
size: once
J: TRBJ1-1
CDR3: CASSIGQGPTEAFF
DNA: TGTGCCAGTAGTATAGGACAGGGCCCAACCGAAGCTTTCTTT

D: .
V: TRBV5-4
size: .
J: TRBJ1-2
CDR3: CASSFPSNYGYTF
DNA: TGTGCCAGCAGCTTTCCCAGTAACTATGGCTACACCTTC

D: TRBD2
V: TRBV9
size: .
J: TRBJ2-1
CDR3: CASSESGGAYNEQFF
DNA: TGTGCCAGCAGCGAGAGCGGGGGGGCCTACAATGAGCAGTTCTTC

D: TRBD1
V: TRBV10-2
size: .
J: TRBJ2-5
CDR3: CASSPGGLQETQYF
DNA: TGCGCCAGCAGTCCAGGGGGTCTGCAAGAGACCCAGTACTTC

D: .
V: TRBV6-4
size: .
J: TRBJ1-2
CDR3: CASSDSKGSYGYTF
DNA: TGTGCCAGCAGTGACTCCAAGGGAAGCTATGGCTACACCTTC

D: .
V: TRBV6-6
size: .
J: TRBJ2-7
CDR3: CASSYSGEQYF
DNA: TGTGCCAGCAGTTACTCGGGTGAGCAGTACTTC

D: .
V: TRBV6-5
size: .
J: TRBJ2-1
CDR3: CASSYTNQPNNEQFF
DNA: TGTGCCAGCAGTTACACCAATCAGCCAAACAATGAGCAGTTCTTC

D: .
V: TRBV28
size: few
J: TRBJ1-6
CDR3: CASSFSRDGLLQSPLHF
DNA: TGTGCCAGCAGTTTCTCGCGGGACGGGTTGTTACAATCACCCCTCCACTTT

D: .
V: TRBV4-1
size: .
J: TRBJ1-4
CDR3: CASSQEGQGGEKLFF
DNA: TGCGCCAGCAGCCAAGAGGGACAAGGAGGTGAAAAACTGTTTTTT

D: TRBD1
V: TRBV27
size: .
J: TRBJ2-7
CDR3: CASSPLGTGGHEQYF
DNA: TGTGCCAGCAGTCCCCTGGGGACAGGGGGCCACGAGCAGTACTTC

D: TRBD2
V: TRBV29-1
size: .
J: TRBJ2-1
CDR3: CSVQTGGLPYNEQFF
DNA: TGCAGCGTCCAGACGGGGGGTCTCCCCTACAATGAGCAGTTCTTC

D: TRBD1
V: TRBV5-4
size: .
J: TRBJ1-1
CDR3: CASSLGTGGWTEAFF
DNA: TGTGCCAGCAGCTTGGGGACAGGGGGGTGGACTGAAGCTTTCTTT

D: TRBD1
V: TRBV9
size: .
J: TRBJ2-7
CDR3: CASSAGTGQFEQYF
DNA: TGTGCCAGCAGCGCCGGGACAGGGCAGTTCGAGCAGTACTTC

D: .
V: TRBV5-4
size: .
J: TRBJ2-7
CDR3: CASSEGYEQYF
DNA: TGTGCCAGCAGCGAGGGATACGAGCAGTACTTC

D: .
V: TRBV4-1
size: .
J: TRBJ1-2
CDR3: CASSQDQGALEGYTF
DNA: TGCGCCAGCAGCCAAGATCAGGGCGCTTTGGAAGGCTACACCTTC

D: .
V: TRBV4-1
size: once
J: TRBJ2-5
CDR3: CASSQVQAQETQYF
DNA: TGCGCCAGCAGCCAAGTACAGGCCCAAGAGACCCAGTACTTC

D: .
V: TRBV25-1
size: .
J: TRBJ2-5
CDR3: CASSHPTGEETQYF
DNA: TGTGCCAGCAGTCATCCAACGGGGGAAGAGACCCAGTACTTC

D: .
V: TRBV5-6
size: .
J: TRBJ2-7
CDR3: CASSLPGSEQYF
DNA: TGTGCCAGCAGCCTCCCTGGGAGTGAGCAGTACTTC

D: .
V: TRBV7-9
size: .
J: TRBJ1-5
CDR3: CASSLAQGNQPQHF
DNA: TGTGCCAGCAGCTTAGCTCAGGGCAATCAGCCCCAGCATTTT

D: .
V: TRBV12-5
size: .
J: TRBJ2-5
CDR3: CATLGAWYQETQYF
DNA: TGTGCTACCCTCGGGGCTTGGTACCAAGAGACCCAGTACTTC

D: .
V: TRBV15
size: .
J: TRBJ2-7
CDR3: CATSRVSEPSHEQYF
DNA: TGTGCCACCAGCAGAGTGTCAGAGCCGAGCCACGAGCAGTACTTC

D: .
V: TRBV12-5
size: .
J: TRBJ1-6
CDR3: CASGRDTLQGNSPLHF
DNA: TGTGCTAGTGGCCGCGACACCTTACAGGGTAATTCACCCCTCCACTTT

D: TRBD2
V: TRBV19
size: .
J: TRBJ2-1
CDR3: CASSDSGANSYNEQFF
DNA: TGTGCCAGTAGTGATAGCGGGGCGAACTCCTACAATGAGCAGTTCTTC

D: TRBD1
V: TRBV7-3
size: .
J: TRBJ1-3
CDR3: CASSSQGGNTIYF
DNA: TGTGCCAGCAGCTCACAGGGGGGGAACACCATATATTTT

D: TRBD1
V: TRBV7-9
size: .
J: TRBJ1-2
CDR3: CASSLAGTDNYGYTF
DNA: TGTGCCAGCAGCTTAGCGGGGACAGACAACTATGGCTACACCTTC

D: .
V: TRBV15
size: once
J: TRBJ2-2
CDR3: CATSTLDNTGELFF
DNA: TGTGCCACCAGCACTTTGGACAACACCGGGGAGCTGTTTTTT

D: .
V: TRBV7-6
size: .
J: TRBJ2-7
CDR3: CASSTGTTSYEQYF
DNA: TGTGCCAGCAGCACCGGGACAACCTCCTACGAGCAGTACTTC

D: .
V: TRBV19
size: .
J: TRBJ1-1
CDR3: CASLSQGVWTEAFF
DNA: TGTGCCAGTTTGAGCCAGGGCGTGTGGACTGAAGCCTTCTTT

D: .
V: TRBV4-1
size: .
J: TRBJ1-2
CDR3: CASSPDTMGGYTF
DNA: TGCGCCAGCAGCCCAGACACCATGGGAGGCTACACCTTC

D: .
V: TRBV15
size: .
J: TRBJ2-7
CDR3: CATSTLLSSYEQYF
DNA: TGTGCCACCAGCACTCTGCTCAGCTCCTACGAGCAGTACTTC

D: .
V: TRBV14
size: once
J: TRBJ2-1
CDR3: CASSHEGNEQFF
DNA: TGTGCCAGCAGCCATGAAGGGAATGAGCAGTTCTTC

D: TRBD2
V: TRBV19
size: .
J: TRBJ2-7
CDR3: CASSPGGGYEQYF
DNA: TGTGCCAGTAGTCCCGGGGGGGGCTACGAGCAGTACTTC

D: .
V: TRBV5-6
size: .
J: TRBJ1-1
CDR3: CASSLAGMNTEAFF
DNA: TGTGCCAGCAGCTTGGCAGGAATGAACACTGAAGCTTTCTTT

D: .
V: TRBV9
size: .
J: TRBJ2-1
CDR3: CASRSRDDRFDEQFF
DNA: TGTGCCAGCAGAAGCCGGGACGATAGATTCGATGAGCAGTTCTTC

D: TRBD1
V: TRBV19
size: .
J: TRBJ1-4
CDR3: CASRRTGPFEKLFF
DNA: TGTGCCAGTAGACGGACAGGCCCTTTTGAAAAACTGTTTTTT

D: .
V: TRBV10-3
size: .
J: TRBJ1-1
CDR3: CAISESKGGWTEAFF
DNA: TGTGCCATCAGTGAGTCGAAAGGAGGGTGGACTGAAGCTTTCTTT

D: .
V: TRBV7-9
size: .
J: TRBJ1-4
CDR3: CASSLARSGDEKLFF
DNA: TGTGCCAGCAGCTTAGCGCGGTCAGGGGATGAAAAACTGTTTTTT

D: .
V: TRBV15
size: .
J: TRBJ1-1
CDR3: CATSSLEGGSEAFF
DNA: TGTGCCACCAGCTCCCTGGAGGGAGGGTCTGAAGCTTTCTTT

D: .
V: TRBV2
size: .
J: TRBJ1-1
CDR3: CASRSGGITEAFF
DNA: TGTGCCAGCAGGTCCGGGGGAATCACTGAAGCTTTCTTT

D: TRBD2
V: TRBV7-2
size: .
J: TRBJ2-3
CDR3: CASSPGLGTDTQYF
DNA: TGTGCCAGCAGCCCCGGACTAGGCACAGATACGCAGTATTTT

D: .
V: TRBV11-2
size: .
J: TRBJ1-1
CDR3: CASSLGGNTEAFF
DNA: TGTGCCAGCAGCTTAGGGGGCAACACTGAAGCTTTCTTT

D: .
V: TRBV7-9
size: .
J: TRBJ2-7
CDR3: CASSLGGQTSYEQYF
DNA: TGTGCCAGCAGCCTGGGGGGACAAACCTCCTACGAGCAGTACTTC

D: .
V: TRBV11-1
size: .
J: TRBJ2-2
CDR3: CASSPQDTGELFF
DNA: TGTGCCAGCAGCCCCCAAGACACCGGGGAGCTGTTTTTT

D: .
V: TRBV5-1
size: .
J: TRBJ1-3
CDR3: CASSGVRNTIYF
DNA: TGCGCCAGCAGCGGGGTGAGAAACACCATATATTTT

D: TRBD2
V: TRBV4-3
size: few
J: TRBJ2-7
CDR3: CASSQDLGGGLYEQYF
DNA: TGCGCCAGCAGCCAAGATCTCGGGGGGGGCCTCTACGAGCAGTACTTC

D: .
V: TRBV5-6
size: few
J: TRBJ2-1
CDR3: CASSLASGNEQFF
DNA: TGTGCCAGCAGCTTGGCCTCAGGCAATGAGCAGTTCTTC

D: .
V: TRBV18
size: .
J: TRBJ2-7
CDR3: CASSPPGAGSSYEQYF
DNA: TGTGCCAGCTCACCACCGGGGGCGGGGAGCTCCTACGAGCAGTACTTC

D: TRBD1
V: TRBV19
size: once
J: TRBJ1-1
CDR3: CASSIGQGVVGTEAFF
DNA: TGTGCCAGTAGTATCGGACAGGGAGTAGTTGGGACTGAAGCTTTCTTT

D: .
V: TRBV6-5
size: once
J: TRBJ1-2
CDR3: CASSYAQGYGYTF
DNA: TGTGCCAGCAGTTACGCACAGGGCTATGGCTACACCTTC